Sequencing of this TCR beta chain was carried out in a study of T cell responses to AZD1222 COVID-19 vaccine. The wider study: Second-dose intervals near 4 or 12 weeks were combined.

The CDR3 totals 14 residues. CDR1 and CDR2 from the germline V gene are SGHNT and YYREEE (reference sequence). The ends were cut back, 1 base at V and 4 bases at J, with 11 bases in the middle. Measured with immunoSEQ multiplex PCR; TCRdb has only the in-frame clones, and not every one. The table records around 120,000 clones, about nine tenths of them present only once. For this clone: No antigen is known for it.

Study results and caveats: Clonal diversity was possibly underestimated; the donors were predominantly white British and more often female. It was only after the peak T cell response that any repertoires were sampled.

The rearrangement joins TRBV5-4 to TRBJ1-1; D is possibly TRBD1 (5 bases). The sequence was collected from an adult in good health. The sequencing used peripheral blood, collected on day 0 of AZD1222 vaccination. CDR3 DNA: TGTGCCAGCAGCTTGCGGGGGTTAAGCACTGAAGCTTTCTTT. It yields the protein CASSLRGLSTEAFF.